This TCR beta chain is from a study of PD-L1 blockade in urothelial cancer. The V segment lost 2 bases and the J segment 6 bases; nucleotides outside the gene matches: 17. The V gene's germline CDR1 is SGHTA and CDR2 FQGNSA. The CDR3 spans 18 residues. Here immunoSEQ multiplex PCR was the method, and the copy in TCRdb shows in-frame clones only, minus some. Of 35,000 to 50,000 clones detected, approximately 80% appear once; the ten largest clones hold about 2.9%. As for this clone: Its antigen is undetermined.

Study-wide results and limits: Improved survival was predicted by pretreatment blood TCR clonality below the median.

The chain has TRBV7-2 and TRBJ2-3, with 7 bases aligning to TRBD2. The receptor was derived from an older man with urothelial cancer. The sample in question was PBMCs, obtained around atezolizumab (anti-PD-L1) treatment. This CDR3 reads CASSLRRGAGYPRDTQYF. The DNA for the CDR3 is TGTGCCAGCAGCTTAAGGAGGGGAGCGGGATACCCACGGGATACGCAGTATTTT. The full variable domain, its missing parts supplied by reference TRBV7-2 and TRBJ2-3, is GAGVSQSPSNKVTEKGKDVELRCDPISGHTALYWYRQSLGQGLEFLIYFQGNSAPDKSGLPSDRFSAERTGGSVSTLTIQRTQQEDSAVYLCASSLRRGAGYPRDTQYFGPGTRLTVL.